Each of the 30 T cell receptor beta chains below was sequenced from the same sample in a study of OX40 agonist ivuxolimab in advanced cancers. The method was immunoSEQ multiplex PCR; TCRdb's version includes in-frame clones alone and lacks a portion of them. The sample holds 30,000 to 35,000 clones, around nine tenths seen once. The input for sequencing was CD4+ or CD8+ T cells sorted from blood, taken in a trial of the OX40 agonist ivuxolimab. Receptor source: an adult with an advanced solid tumor such as melanoma, head and neck, liver or kidney cancer.

The CDR3 region has the DNA TGTGCCAGTAGTATAGAGCGGGGAAGGGATCAGCCCCAGCATTTT. This gives the protein CASSIERGRDQPQHF. The rearrangement links TRBV19 to TRBJ1-5; D call uncertain. Per the germline V gene, CDR1 is LNHDA and CDR2 is SQIVND (reference sequence). CDR3 size: 15 residues. With 0 bases removed from V and 5 bases from J, the gap between germline ends came to 11 bases.

The chain couples TRBV19 to TRBJ2-7, with 10 bases aligning to TRBD1. Per the germline V gene, CDR1 is LNHDA and CDR2 is SQIVND (reference sequence). Trimming cost V 9 bases and J 2 bases; bases outside gene matches: 10. There are 15 residues in the CDR3. The CDR3 here is CASNPTGTGAYEQYF. The DNA of the CDR3 is TGTGCCAGCAACCCCACCGGGACAGGGGCCTACGAGCAGTACTTC.

The chain has TRBV27 and TRBJ2-5, with 12 bases that match TRBD2. V lost 6 bases, J lost 4 bases, and 6 bases stayed unmatched. The CDR3 spans 15 residues. Germline loops: CDR1 MNHEY, CDR2 SMNVEV (reference sequence). DNA of the CDR3: TGTGCCAGCAGGCCAGGACTAGCGGGATTAGAGACCCAGTACTTC. This gives the protein CASRPGLAGLETQYF.

This clone was seen a handful of times. The chain is built from TRBV27 and TRBJ1-1; a weak D match, TRBD1 (5 bases). Trimming pared 3 bases from V and 0 bases from J, leaving 5 bases between. Per germline, CDR1 MNHEY and CDR2 SMNVEV (reference sequence). This CDR3 is built from 13 residues. The CDR3 DNA is TGTGCCAGCAGTTTGACAGTGAACACTGAAGCTTTCTTT. Its translation: CASSLTVNTEAFF.

The chain joins TRBV28 to TRBJ1-1; maybe TRBD1 (5 bases). Germline lookup yields CDR1 MDHEN and CDR2 SYDVKM. V shed 7 bases and J shed 4 bases, with 16 bases lying between them. The length of the CDR3 is 14 residues. CDR3 coding DNA: TGTGCCAGCACCCCCACAAATAGGGGCACTGAAGCTTTCTTT. Its protein product is CASTPTNRGTEAFF.

V is TRBV19 and J is TRBJ1-5; D is possibly TRBD1 (5 bases). CDR3 length equals 13 residues. Germline values: CDR1 LNHDA, CDR2 SQIVND (reference sequence). The V end was cut by 7 bases, the J end by 6 bases, with 13 bases between. CDR3 sequence reads: CASTPQGLQPQHF. The DNA for the CDR3 is TGTGCCAGTACTCCCCAGGGACTTCAGCCCCAGCATTTT.

V usage is TRBV6-1 and J usage is TRBJ1-1; no reliable D call. Germline CDR1 reads MNHNS; CDR2 reads SASEGT. The CDR3 sequence is 11 residues long. Trimming removed 4 bases at V and 8 bases at J, with 8 bases between. The CDR3 sequence: CASSVGREAFF. The CDR3 DNA sequence: TGTGCCAGCAGTGTCGGTAGGGAAGCTTTCTTT.

The chain uses TRBV4-1 and TRBJ2-1; D might be TRBD1 (7 bases). Trimming shortened V by 6 bases and J by 6 bases, and 15 bases separated the two germline ends. There are 14 residues in the CDR3. Germline V lookup: CDR1 MGHRA, CDR2 YSYEKL. CDR3 sequence: CASSPPGGGNEQFF. The CDR3 coding sequence is TGCGCCAGCAGTCCCCCAGGGGGAGGCAATGAGCAGTTCTTC.

V usage is TRBV6-5 and J usage is TRBJ1-1; 7 positions match TRBD1. The CDR3 has 13 residues. After removal of 4 bases from V and 1 base from J, the junction contained 0 bases not matched to a gene. The germline V gene has CDR1 MNHEY and CDR2 SVGAGI. CDR3 residues: CASSWTGNTEAFF. The CDR3 DNA sequence: TGTGCCAGCAGTTGGACAGGGAACACTGAAGCTTTCTTT.

V is TRBV4-1 and J is TRBJ2-1; D is possibly TRBD1 or TRBD2 (6 bases each). This CDR3 is built from 16 residues. Trimming removed 3 bases from V and 8 bases from J, with 20 bases in between. Germline assignment: CDR1 MGHRA and CDR2 YSYEKL. CDR3 in DNA: TGCGCCAGCAGCCAGGGGGCCGGCGGGACGGGCTATGAGCAGTTCTTC. Residues: CASSQGAGGTGYEQFF.

In nucleotides, the CDR3 is TGTGCCAGCAGCTACCCAGGGACGAACACCGGGGAGCTGTTTTTT. This codes for CASSYPGTNTGELFF. V is TRBV7-9 and J is TRBJ2-2; a weak D match, TRBD1 (5 bases). Trimming pared 4 bases from V and 0 bases from J, leaving 9 bases between. The CDR3 covers 15 residues. Germline V gene lookup returns CDR1 SEHNR and CDR2 FQNEAQ (reference sequence).

CDR3 protein: CASSPLGQGVPNEKLFF. As DNA, the CDR3 is TGTGCCAGCAGCCCTCTGGGACAGGGGGTTCCTAATGAAAAACTGTTTTTT. The V gene is TRBV5-6, the J gene TRBJ1-4, with 11 bases fitting TRBD1. J lost 3 bases, V lost 4 bases, and 8 bases had no gene match. Germline V gives CDR1 SGHDT, CDR2 YYEEEE. The CDR3 runs to 17 residues.

CDR3 bases: TGTGCCAGCAGCCTAACGAATCAGCCCCAGCATTTT. It translates to CASSLTNQPQHF. This sequence joins TRBV7-9 and TRBJ1-5; no clear D. V was clipped by 5 bases and J by 4 bases, with 6 bases between them. The germline V gene encodes CDR1 SEHNR and CDR2 FQNEAQ (reference sequence). This CDR3 has 12 residues.

The chain combines TRBV11-2 with TRBJ1-1; 7 bases are shared with TRBD1. V was pared by 6 bases and J by 6 bases, with 4 bases of the junction left unmatched. This CDR3 comprises 12 residues. The germline gives CDR1 SGHAT, CDR2 FQNNGV. Here the CDR3 reads CASSLQGAEAFF. The CDR3 DNA follows: TGTGCCAGCAGTCTCCAGGGGGCTGAAGCTTTCTTT. Full variable domain (missing parts from reference TRBV11-2 and TRBJ1-1): EAGVAQSPRYKIIEKRQSVAFWCNPISGHATLYWYQQILGQGPKLLIQFQNNGVVDDSQLPKDRFSAERLKGVDSTLKIQPAKLEDSAVYLCASSLQGAEAFFGQGTRLTVV.

The chain recombines TRBV13 with TRBJ2-3; 9 positions match TRBD2. The CDR3 spans 15 residues. V lost 5 bases to trimming and J lost 7 bases; unmatched junction nucleotides: 10. CDR1 and CDR2 (germline): PRHDT, FYEKMQ (reference sequence). CDR3 sequence reads: CASSPRGSGRHTQYF. DNA for the CDR3: TGTGCCAGCAGCCCCCGGGGTAGCGGGAGACATACGCAGTATTTT.

This clone was detected a few times. A much larger clone lies a single base off, so this may be a read error. The chain employs TRBV27 and TRBJ1-2; no clear D gene. Trimming took 2 bases from V and 3 from J, leaving 7 bases between them. Germline V gene data show CDR1 as MNHEY and CDR2 as SMNVEV (reference sequence). The CDR3 totals 13 residues. The chain's CDR3 is CASSLGQYYGYTF. DNA of the CDR3: TGTGCCAGCAGTTTAGGGCAGTACTATGGCTACACCTTC.

The chain couples TRBV28 to TRBJ2-6; D is unclear. The V end lost 5 bases, the J end lost 0 bases, and 11 bases lay between the germline ends. CDR3 size: 16 residues. CDR1 is MDHEN and CDR2 is SYDVKM in the germline V gene. The CDR3: CASSPGSSSGANVLTF. DNA of the CDR3: TGTGCCAGCAGTCCCGGGTCCAGCTCTGGGGCCAACGTCCTGACTTTC.

On this clone: Sequence at one end of the junction differs from germline and may be a read error. The rearrangement uses TRBV19 and TRBJ2-1; maybe TRBD2 (5 bases). The CDR3 is made up of 13 amino acids. Looked up from germline, CDR1 is LNHDA and CDR2 is SQIVND (reference sequence). CDR3 residues: CASSMDLRRVGVF. CDR3 DNA sequence: TGTGCCAGTAGTATGGACCTTCGAAGGGTCGGGGTCTTC. The entire variable domain, with the rest obtained from reference TRBV19 and TRBJ2-1, is as follows: DGGITQSPKYLFRKEGQNVTLSCEQNLNHDAMYWYRQDPGQGLRLIYYSQIVNDFQKGDIAEGYSVSREKKESFPLTVTSAQKNPTAFYLCASSMDLRRVGVFGPGTRLTVL.

The rearrangement uses TRBV5-1 and TRBJ2-7, with 8 nucleotides matching TRBD1. V dropped 4 bases and J dropped 2; count of bases not matched to a gene: 8. Germline loops: CDR1 SGHRS, CDR2 YFSETQ. CDR3 length: 15 residues. In DNA form, the CDR3 reads TGCGCCAGCAGCGTAAGACAGGGGCCAGCCTACGAGCAGTACTTC. It is translated as CASSVRQGPAYEQYF.

This chain connects TRBV25-1 to TRBJ2-2; no reliable D call. Germline-derived CDR1 and CDR2 are MGHDK and SYGVNS. The CDR3 totals 13 residues. Trimming took off 8 bases at V and 6 bases at J, with 13 bases between the two ends. CDR3 sequence reads: CASSTRLSGELFF. The CDR3 coding sequence is TGTGCCAGCTCAACTCGCTTGTCCGGGGAGCTGTTTTTT. Looking up the rest from reference TRBV25-1 and TRBJ2-2 gives the full variable domain: EADIYQTPRYLVIGTGKKITLECSQTMGHDKMYWYQQDPGMELHLIHYSYGVNSTEKGDLSSESTVSRIRTEHFPLTLESARPSHTSQYLCASSTRLSGELFFGEGSRLTVL.

The chain employs TRBV18 and TRBJ2-1; 7 bases map to TRBD1. Germline V lookup: CDR1 KGHSH, CDR2 LQKENI. This CDR3 has 16 amino acids. J was trimmed by 5 bases and V by 3 bases; bases with no gene match: 10. The CDR3 DNA is TGTGCCAGCTCACCGTTACAGGGGTCCACTAACAATGAGCAGTTCTTC. Translated: CASSPLQGSTNNEQFF.

This clone showed up just a few times. V and J are TRBV7-9 and TRBJ2-7, with D uncertain. V was cut by 5 bases and J by 9 bases, with 14 bases left in between. CDR1 is SEHNR, CDR2 FQNEAQ, per germline (reference sequence). The CDR3 has 12 residues. The CDR3 reads CASSPDAAWQYF. As DNA, the CDR3 is TGTGCCAGCAGCCCGGACGCTGCCTGGCAGTACTTC.

J is TRBJ2-7 and V is TRBV15, with D perhaps matching TRBD1 (6 bases). V lost 4 bases, J lost 5 bases, and 12 bases lay in between. This CDR3 has 13 amino acids. Germline V CDR1 and CDR2: LNHNV, YYDKDF (reference sequence). CDR3 region: CATSTHGGDEQYF. CDR3 DNA: TGTGCCACCAGCACCCATGGGGGCGACGAGCAGTACTTC.

The rearrangement links TRBV27 to TRBJ1-1; 7 bases line up with TRBD1. The CDR3 spans 14 residues. Germline V gene data show CDR1 as MNHEY and CDR2 as SMNVEV (reference sequence). The trim removed 6 bases at V and 0 bases at J, leaving 4 bases unmatched. CDR3 loop: CASSPGQMNTEAFF. For the CDR3, the DNA is TGTGCCAGCAGCCCGGGACAGATGAACACTGAAGCTTTCTTT.

This clone was detected a few times. V and J are TRBV7-8 and TRBJ1-3; tentative D call: TRBD1 (5 bases). Trimming removed 7 bases from V and 1 base from J, with 14 bases in between. This CDR3 region has 15 residues. CDR1 is SGHVS and CDR2 is FQNEAQ in the germline V gene. The CDR3 sequence is CASMPGVLSGNTIYF. The CDR3 coding sequence is TGTGCCAGCATGCCGGGGGTTCTTTCTGGAAACACCATATATTTT.

The rearrangement uses TRBV9 and TRBJ1-1; TRBD1 aligns across 9 bases. CDR1 and CDR2 (germline): SGDLS, YYNGEE. Trimming cost V 0 bases and J 4 bases; bases outside gene matches: 13. CDR3 size: 18 residues. The CDR3 region is CASSVGWGQGGSGTEAFF. DNA for the CDR3: TGTGCCAGCAGCGTAGGATGGGGACAGGGAGGGTCCGGCACTGAAGCTTTCTTT. The entire variable domain, with the rest obtained from reference TRBV9 and TRBJ1-1, is as follows: DSGVTQTPKHLITATGQRVTLRCSPRSGDLSVYWYQQSLDQGLQFLIQYYNGEERAKGNILERFSAQQFPDLHSELNLSSLELGDSALYFCASSVGWGQGGSGTEAFFGQGTRLTVV.

This chain connects TRBV18 to TRBJ1-4; no reliable D call. V was cut by 2 bases and J by 2 bases, with 6 bases left in between. Per germline, CDR1 KGHSH and CDR2 LQKENI. The CDR3 sequence is 14 residues long. CDR3 amino acids: CASSPASTNEKLFF. The DNA for the CDR3 is TGTGCCAGCTCACCAGCCAGCACTAATGAAAAACTGTTTTTT.

This clone occurred many times. The CDR3 reads CASSAGPYLEQFF. CDR3 sequence (DNA): TGTGCCAGCAGTGCGGGACCCTATCTGGAGCAGTTCTTC. The V gene is TRBV27, the J gene TRBJ2-1; D might be TRBD2 (6 bases). The CDR3 has 13 residues. Germline V CDR1 and CDR2: MNHEY, SMNVEV (reference sequence). Between the trimmed V and J ends, which lost 5 bases and 10 bases, there was a span of 15 bases.

The chain joins TRBV28 to TRBJ2-1, with D maybe TRBD2 (7 bases). This CDR3 is 15 amino acids long. Germline CDR1 is MDHEN and CDR2 is SYDVKM. V was cut by 2 bases and J by 7 bases, with 15 bases left in between. The CDR3 DNA reads as TGTGCCAGCAGTTTACCAGGGGAGGGGAGGAATGAGCAGTTCTTC. As protein: CASSLPGEGRNEQFF.

V and J are TRBV28 and TRBJ2-7; 7 positions match TRBD1. The CDR3 contains 12 residues. V was pared by 8 bases and J by 2 bases, with 3 bases of the junction left unmatched. Germline CDR1 is MDHEN and CDR2 is SYDVKM. CDR3 protein: CASGTDAYEQYF. The CDR3 nucleotides are TGTGCCAGCGGGACAGACGCCTACGAGCAGTACTTC.